This TCR beta chain derives from a study of CD8 T cells in ankylosing spondylitis. The study, taken as a whole, reports: A TCR beta motif of several highly homologous variants seemed to mark ankylosing spondylitis blood.

This clonotype appeared many times. Its antigen is unidentified. TCRdb recomputed calls from the 5' RACE reads with MiXCR, one row per CDR3 protein. This sample carries over 400,000 distinct CDR3 sequences, 25% to 30% of them seen once, and the ten largest clones take over 0.8%. Trimming shortened V by 1 base and J by 0 bases, and 11 bases separated the two germline ends. CDR3 length: 15 residues. The germline V gene encodes CDR1 DFQATT and CDR2 SNEGSKA (reference sequence). Sequenced material: blood, either unsorted or a sorted T cell fraction (not recorded which). The chain couples TRBV20-1 to TRBJ2-3, with D tentatively TRBD1 (6 bases). The receptor was isolated from a male donor with ankylosing spondylitis. In nucleotides, the CDR3 is TGCAGTGCTAGAGGGACAGCTTCTAGCACAGATACGCAGTATTTT. Protein: CSARGTASSTDTQYF.